Included here is one TCR beta chain sequence, with context. Antigen: not known. The data were taken from a study of T cell responses to AZD1222 COVID-19 vaccine. Study information: Samples with a second dose at about 4 or about 12 weeks were pooled together.

Measured with immunoSEQ multiplex PCR; TCRdb has only the in-frame clones, and not every one. The sample holds roughly 150,000 clones, under 95% seen once. Trimming removed 0 bases from V and 4 bases from J, with 11 bases in between. The CDR3 consists of 14 residues. The germline CDR1 and CDR2 sequences are SGHRS and YFSETQ. Study-level findings and limits: Repertoire samples came only from after the peak T cell response. Among vaccine-associated CD4 TCRs, coverage spanned spike, with dominance at 160-218 and 743-854.

The source of this sequence is an adult in good health. This sequence joins TRBV5-1 and TRBJ2-7; D gene uncertain. The input for sequencing was peripheral blood, taken on day 0 of AZD1222 vaccination. For the CDR3, the DNA is TGCGCCAGCAGCTTGGGGCATGTTAATTACGAGCAGTACTTC. Its translation is CASSLGHVNYEQYF. The whole variable domain, filled in from reference TRBV5-1 and TRBJ2-7, reads KAGVTQTPRYLIKTRGQQVTLSCSPISGHRSVSWYQQTPGQGLQFLFEYFSETQRNKGNFPGRFSGRQFSNSRSEMNVSTLELGDSALYLCASSLGHVNYEQYFGPGTRLTVT.